The 28 T cell receptor beta chains given below trace back to one sample, sequenced in a study of Graves' ophthalmopathy and Graves' hyperthyroidism. RNA transcripts provided the template for amplifying TCR beta CDR3 regions. In the first round, RT-PCR was carried out with HTBI primers, and a multiplex PCR formed the second round. In TCRdb, the multiplex PCR reads were re-called with MiXCR into one record per CDR3 protein. The sample records 300,000 or so distinct CDR3 sequences, about a sixth being singletons. The specimen sequenced was peripheral blood. The receptor source for this set is an adult man with Graves' ophthalmopathy.

This clonotype was seen ten or more times. The chain uses TRBV10-3 and TRBJ1-5; TRBD1 agrees at 9 bases. This CDR3 spans 16 amino acids. Looked up from germline, CDR1 is ENHRY and CDR2 is SYGVKD. Trimming at V came to 3 bases and at J to 1 base, leaving 4 bases not matched to a gene. The DNA for the CDR3 is TGTGCCATCAGTGACAGAGACAGGGGGAGCAATCAGCCCCAGCATTTT. This encodes CAISDRDRGSNQPQHF.

V usage is TRBV7-2 and J usage is TRBJ1-5; 9 nucleotides align to TRBD1. Trimming cost V 5 bases and J 7 bases; bases outside gene matches: 6. The germline gives CDR1 SGHTA, CDR2 FQGNSA. This CDR3 has 14 amino acids. The CDR3 sequence is CASSPGTGTQPQHF. The DNA for the CDR3 is TGTGCCAGCAGCCCGGGGACAGGGACGCAGCCCCAGCATTTT.

This clonotype was seen repeatedly, ten times or more. V gene TRBV12-5 combines with J gene TRBJ2-5; TRBD1 aligns across 7 bases. The CDR3 covers 13 residues. Germline V gene sequence: CDR1 LGHNT, CDR2 FRNRAP. V lost 3 bases, J lost 7 bases, and 5 bases stayed unmatched. In DNA form, the CDR3 reads TGTGCTAGTGGTTTACAGGGGCTCATGACCCAGTACTTC. It specifies CASGLQGLMTQYF.

This clonotype came up many times. The V call is TRBV7-9, the J call TRBJ2-7; D perhaps matches TRBD1 (6 bases). This CDR3 has 15 residues. The ends were cut back, 5 bases at V and 0 bases at J, with 14 bases in the middle. The germline V gene encodes CDR1 SEHNR and CDR2 FQNEAQ (reference sequence). CDR3: CASSRPGRGSYEQYF. CDR3 bases: TGTGCCAGCAGCAGACCGGGCAGGGGCTCCTACGAGCAGTACTTC. The full variable domain, rest sourced from reference TRBV7-9 and TRBJ2-7, is DTGVSQNPRHKITKRGQNVTFRCDPISEHNRLYWYRQTLGQGPEFLTYFQNEAQLEKSRLLSDRFSAERPKGSFSTLEIQRTEQGDSAMYLCASSRPGRGSYEQYFGPGTRLTVT.

This clonotype was seen ten or more times. The J gene is TRBJ1-5, the V gene TRBV6-6, with 8 bases lining up with TRBD1. This CDR3 is built from 19 residues. The V gene end was trimmed by 3 bases and the J gene end by 0 bases; junction bases not matched to a gene: 13. Germline CDR1 reads MNHNY; CDR2 reads SVGAGI (reference sequence). This CDR3 reads CASSYVRTDRVVSNQPQHF. DNA of the CDR3: TGTGCCAGCAGTTATGTGCGGACGGACAGGGTCGTTAGCAATCAGCCCCAGCATTTT.

The rearrangement joins TRBV7-8 to TRBJ2-2; D may be TRBD1 (6 bases). CDR1 and CDR2 from the germline V gene are SGHVS and FQNEAQ. The CDR3 covers 17 residues. V dropped 4 bases and J dropped 1 base, with 16 bases sitting between them. The CDR3 sequence: CASSSPPPGQNTGELFF. The CDR3 coding sequence is TGTGCCAGCAGCTCCCCCCCCCCGGGACAGAACACCGGGGAGCTGTTTTTT.

As concerns this clonotype: Compared with germline, one end of the junction differs, possibly owing to a read error. This CDR3 is CRALQNQETQYF. In nucleotides, the CDR3 is TGCAGAGCACTCCAAAACCAAGAGACACAGTACTTC. This chain uses TRBV20-1 with TRBJ2-5, with D unresolved. The CDR3 is 12 amino acids. CDR1 and CDR2 from the germline V gene are DFQATT and SNEGSKA (reference sequence).

The genes are TRBV27 and TRBJ1-5; 9 nucleotides line up with TRBD1. Germline CDR1 is MNHEY and CDR2 is SMNVEV (reference sequence). The junction had 5 bases not matched to a gene; V was cut back by 4 bases and J by 7 bases. This CDR3 region has 14 residues. CDR3 amino acids: CASSSDRGSQPQHF. In nucleotides, the CDR3 is TGTGCCAGCAGTTCGGACAGGGGATCCCAGCCCCAGCATTTT.

The chain employs TRBV20-1 and TRBJ2-5; a weak D match, TRBD2 (5 bases). Germline CDR1 and CDR2: DFQATT and SNEGSKA (reference sequence). Trimming shortened V by 0 bases and J by 7 bases, and 15 bases separated the two germline ends. This CDR3 has 14 residues. The CDR3 nucleotides are TGCAGTGCTAGAGACATACTAGAGGTTGGGACCCAGTACTTC. This translates into CSARDILEVGTQYF.

This clonotype was recorded many times. V is TRBV11-2 and J is TRBJ2-7; 9 bases fit TRBD2. Germline CDR1 reads SGHAT; CDR2 reads FQNNGV. This CDR3 spans 15 amino acids. With 3 bases clipped from V and 2 bases from J, the junction kept 5 bases outside the gene matches. The CDR3 sequence: CASSLASGNTYEQYF. CDR3 DNA: TGTGCCAGCAGCTTGGCTAGCGGGAACACCTACGAGCAGTACTTC.

This sequence joins TRBV6-4 and TRBJ1-5; tentative D call: TRBD1 (5 bases). The CDR3 runs 14 residues. Germline V CDR1 and CDR2: MRHNA, SNTAGT. With 7 bases removed from V and 6 bases from J, the gap between germline ends came to 16 bases. CDR3 sequence reads: CASILGSQGQPQHF. As DNA, the CDR3 is TGTGCCAGCATTCTCGGTTCTCAGGGTCAGCCCCAGCATTTT.

This clonotype was seen ten or more times. CDR3 DNA sequence: TGTGCCATCAGTGACCTAAGGAAGGATTCGCGTGGCTACACCTTC. Translated, it gives CAISDLRKDSRGYTF. The chain uses TRBV10-3 and TRBJ1-2; unclear D gene. The V gene's germline CDR1 is ENHRY and CDR2 SYGVKD. V was cut by 3 bases and J by 7 bases, with 18 bases left in between. This CDR3 spans 15 amino acids.

This clonotype has a count of ten or more. The genes are TRBV6-5 and TRBJ2-5; TRBD2 matches at 8 bases. This CDR3 is built from 16 residues. Looked up from germline, CDR1 is MNHEY and CDR2 is SVGAGI. Germline trimming cut 4 bases from V and 1 base from J; bases unmatched to any gene: 8. The CDR3 protein is CASSSRERGPQETQYF. CDR3 bases: TGTGCCAGCAGTTCCCGTGAGCGGGGGCCCCAAGAGACCCAGTACTTC.

This clonotype has ten or more counts. J is TRBJ2-5 and V is TRBV30; D is possibly TRBD2 (5 bases). This CDR3 spans 13 amino acids. Trimming stripped 2 bases from V and 1 base from J, with 8 bases between. Germline V lookup: CDR1 GTSNPN, CDR2 SVGIG (reference sequence). The CDR3: CAWSLGGQETQYF. The CDR3 region has the DNA TGTGCCTGGAGTCTCGGAGGCCAAGAGACCCAGTACTTC.

This clonotype has a count of ten or more. This chain joins TRBV19 and TRBJ1-5, with D tentatively TRBD1 (6 bases). CDR3 size: 14 residues. Germline V gene sequence: CDR1 LNHDA, CDR2 SQIVND (reference sequence). V was trimmed by 2 bases and J by 2 bases, leaving 7 bases between them. The DNA of the CDR3 is TGTGCCAGTAGTATAACAGGGCGCAATCAGCCCCAGCATTTT. Translation gives CASSITGRNQPQHF.

This clonotype was recorded many times. The CDR3 DNA sequence: TGTGCCATCAGAGGACTAGCGGGGAGTTTCGGGGAGCTGTTTTTT. Protein sequence: CAIRGLAGSFGELFF. The chain uses TRBV10-3 and TRBJ2-2, with 12 bases that match TRBD2. Trimming removed 6 bases from V and 7 bases from J; junction bases left unmatched: 6. The CDR3 extends over 15 amino acids. Germline assignment: CDR1 ENHRY and CDR2 SYGVKD.

V usage is TRBV6-1 and J usage is TRBJ1-3; no definite D call. Germline values: CDR1 MNHNS, CDR2 SASEGT. The CDR3 covers 13 residues. The germline V and J ends were trimmed by 1 base and 4 bases, with 5 bases remaining between them. The CDR3: CASSEGVGNTIYF. In DNA, the CDR3 is TGTGCCAGCAGTGAAGGTGTCGGAAACACCATATATTTT.

The table lists this clonotype with many counts. The chain is built from TRBV6-2 or TRBV6-3 and TRBJ2-3; TRBD1 matches 7 bases. Germline CDR1 MNHEY, CDR2 SVGEGT. Trimming removed 5 bases from V and 2 bases from J; junction bases left unmatched: 10. The CDR3 is made up of 16 amino acids. In nucleotides, the CDR3 is TGTGCCAGCAGTAGAACCCGCAGGGGGACCACAGATACGCAGTATTTT. Residues: CASSRTRRGTTDTQYF.

There are a few counts of this clonotype. The chain carries TRBV30 and TRBJ2-2, with unresolved D. Trimming took off 2 bases at V and 7 bases at J, with 14 bases between the two ends. Germline CDR1 is GTSNPN and CDR2 is SVGIG (reference sequence). The CDR3 has 14 residues. The CDR3 DNA reads as TGTGCCTGGAGTCAAAGGGTGCTGGACGGGGAGCTGTTTTTT. Translating gives CAWSQRVLDGELFF. The full variable domain, with the rest looked up from reference TRBV30 and TRBJ2-2, is SQTIHQWPATLVQPVGSPLSLECTVEGTSNPNLYWYRQAAGRGLQLLFYSVGIGQISSEVPQNLSASRPQDRQFILSSKKLLLSDSGFYLCAWSQRVLDGELFFGEGSRLTVL.

The rearrangement uses TRBV6-5 and TRBJ2-5; TRBD2 agrees at 7 bases. The CDR3 covers 15 residues. The germline CDR1 and CDR2 sequences are MNHEY and SVGAGI. The trim removed 3 bases at V and 5 bases at J, leaving 9 bases unmatched. The CDR3 nucleotides read TGTGCCAGCAGTTATACTAGCGCCCGTGGGGAGACCCAGTACTTC. Protein product: CASSYTSARGETQYF.

The table lists this clonotype with many counts. This sequence joins TRBV5-1 and TRBJ2-2; 11 nucleotides agree with TRBD2. Trimming cost V 5 bases and J 8 bases; bases outside gene matches: 11. Per the germline V gene, CDR1 is SGHRS and CDR2 is YFSETQ. This CDR3 is built from 16 residues. The CDR3 DNA reads TGCGCCAGCAGATCAGCAACTAGCGGGAGTCAGGGGGAGCTGTTTTTT. It specifies CASRSATSGSQGELFF. The full variable domain, completed using reference TRBV5-1 and TRBJ2-2, is KAGVTQTPRYLIKTRGQQVTLSCSPISGHRSVSWYQQTPGQGLQFLFEYFSETQRNKGNFPGRFSGRQFSNSRSEMNVSTLELGDSALYLCASRSATSGSQGELFFGEGSRLTVL.

This clonotype was detected many times. The chain links TRBV24-1 to TRBJ1-3, with a weak D call TRBD1 (6 bases). Trimming removed 6 bases at V and 4 bases at J, with 15 bases between. Germline assignment: CDR1 KGHDR and CDR2 SFDVKD. The CDR3 runs to 15 residues. The DNA of the CDR3 is TGTGCCACCAGTACGGGGGGGCAGCTCGGAAACACCATATATTTT. This codes for CATSTGGQLGNTIYF.

This clonotype occurred many times. The chain recombines TRBV4-1 with TRBJ1-1, with TRBD1 matching 8 bases. In germline, CDR1 is MGHRA, CDR2 YSYEKL. The CDR3 is made up of 16 amino acids. The junction had 6 bases not matched to a gene; V was cut back by 1 base and J by 2 bases. The CDR3 sequence is CASSQVIGTGNTEAFF. CDR3 bases: TGCGCCAGCAGCCAAGTAATCGGGACAGGCAACACTGAAGCTTTCTTT.

The table lists this clonotype with many counts. V and J are TRBV28 and TRBJ2-2; 10 bases line up with TRBD2. Losses at the gene ends were 2 bases for V and 6 bases for J; bases not matched to a gene: 3. The germline gives CDR1 MDHEN, CDR2 SYDVKM. This CDR3 comprises 15 residues. The DNA for the CDR3 is TGTGCCAGCAGTTTAGCGACTAGCGGGCCCGGGGAGCTGTTTTTT. The encoded protein is CASSLATSGPGELFF.

This CDR3 reads CASSQRTGGQETQYF. The CDR3 bases are TGTGCCAGCAGCCAAAGGACAGGCGGACAAGAGACCCAGTACTTC. The rearrangement uses TRBV14 and TRBJ2-5, with 7 bases matching TRBD1. The CDR3 extends over 15 amino acids. Unmatched junction bases numbered 5, after V lost 2 bases and J lost 2 bases. Per the germline V gene, CDR1 is SGHDN and CDR2 is FVKESK.

This clonotype was counted ten times or more. V is TRBV24-1 and J is TRBJ1-2; 10 bases fit TRBD1. CDR1 and CDR2 from the germline V gene are KGHDR and SFDVKD. The CDR3 runs to 16 residues. V lost 3 bases, J lost 4 bases, and 7 bases stayed unmatched. CDR3 region: CATSDTGTGAFYGYTF. CDR3 bases: TGTGCCACCAGTGATACCGGGACAGGGGCTTTCTATGGCTACACCTTC.

This clonotype has at least ten counts. The chain joins TRBV29-1 to TRBJ2-7, with 8 bases matching TRBD1. This CDR3 is built from 11 residues. Germline CDR1 SQVTM, CDR2 ANQGSEA. Trimming cost V 5 bases and J 9 bases; bases outside gene matches: 6. The CDR3 DNA reads as TGCAGCGTTTGGACAGGGAACGGGCAGTACTTC. Protein product: CSVWTGNGQYF.

This clonotype was observed at least ten times. V gene TRBV6-4 combines with J gene TRBJ1-5; TRBD1 aligns across 8 bases. Germline trimming cut 5 bases from V and 0 bases from J; bases unmatched to any gene: 9. This CDR3 has 17 residues. CDR1 and CDR2 (germline): MRHNA, SNTAGT. CDR3 bases: TGTGCCAGCAGTACAACCGGGACAGGCAATAGCAATCAGCCCCAGCATTTT. Amino acid sequence: CASSTTGTGNSNQPQHF.